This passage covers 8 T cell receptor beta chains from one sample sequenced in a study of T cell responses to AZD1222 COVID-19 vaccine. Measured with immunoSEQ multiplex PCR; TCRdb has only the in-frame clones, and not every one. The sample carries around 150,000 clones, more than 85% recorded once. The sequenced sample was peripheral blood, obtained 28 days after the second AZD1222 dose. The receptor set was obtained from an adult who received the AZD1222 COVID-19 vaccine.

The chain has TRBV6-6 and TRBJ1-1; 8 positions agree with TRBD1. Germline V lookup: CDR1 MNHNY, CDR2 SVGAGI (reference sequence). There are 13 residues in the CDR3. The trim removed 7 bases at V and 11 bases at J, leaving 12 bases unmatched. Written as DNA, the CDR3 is TGTGCCAGCATACCTCCAGGGGGCCCTGGGGCTTTCTTT. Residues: CASIPPGGPGAFF.

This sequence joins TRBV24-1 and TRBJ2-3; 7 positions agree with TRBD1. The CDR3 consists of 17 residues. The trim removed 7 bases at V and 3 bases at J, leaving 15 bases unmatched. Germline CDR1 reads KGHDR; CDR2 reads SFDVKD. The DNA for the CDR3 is TGTGCCACCAGAGGGACCCCAGAGGGGGCGCGGACAGATACGCAGTATTTT. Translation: CATRGTPEGARTDTQYF.

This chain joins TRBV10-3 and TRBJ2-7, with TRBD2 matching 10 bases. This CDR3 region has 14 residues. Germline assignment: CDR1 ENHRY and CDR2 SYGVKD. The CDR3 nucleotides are TGTGCTTCGGCCCCAAGCGGGGGGGAATACGAGCAGTACTTC. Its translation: CASAPSGGEYEQYF.

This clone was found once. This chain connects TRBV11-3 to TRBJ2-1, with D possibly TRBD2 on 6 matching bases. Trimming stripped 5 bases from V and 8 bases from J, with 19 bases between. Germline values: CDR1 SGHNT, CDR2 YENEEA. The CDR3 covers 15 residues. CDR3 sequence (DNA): TGTGCCAGCAGCCAGGTGGGACTCGGGAACGATGAGCAGTTCTTC. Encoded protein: CASSQVGLGNDEQFF.

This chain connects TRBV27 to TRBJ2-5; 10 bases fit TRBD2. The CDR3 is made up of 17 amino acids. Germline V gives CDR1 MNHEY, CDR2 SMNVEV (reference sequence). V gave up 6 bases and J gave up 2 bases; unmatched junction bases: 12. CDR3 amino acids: CASSRYGLAGVQETQYF. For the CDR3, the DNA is TGTGCCAGCAGCCGCTACGGGCTAGCGGGAGTGCAAGAGACCCAGTACTTC.

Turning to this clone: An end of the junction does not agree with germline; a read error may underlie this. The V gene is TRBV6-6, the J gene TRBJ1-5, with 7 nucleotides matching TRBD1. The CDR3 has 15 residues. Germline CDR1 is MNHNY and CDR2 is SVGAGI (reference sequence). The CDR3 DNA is TGTGCCGGCAGTTACGTACAGGGGATCAATCAGCCCCAGCATTTT. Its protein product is CAGSYVQGINQPQHF.

The DNA for the CDR3 is TGTGCCAGCTCATTGCGGGAGGACGGCACAGATACGCAGTATTTT. The encoded protein is CASSLREDGTDTQYF. The chain is built from TRBV6-5 and TRBJ2-3; TRBD2 matches at 8 bases. Per germline, CDR1 MNHEY and CDR2 SVGAGI. V lost 8 bases and J lost 1; bases outside the gene matches: 8. This CDR3 contains 15 residues.

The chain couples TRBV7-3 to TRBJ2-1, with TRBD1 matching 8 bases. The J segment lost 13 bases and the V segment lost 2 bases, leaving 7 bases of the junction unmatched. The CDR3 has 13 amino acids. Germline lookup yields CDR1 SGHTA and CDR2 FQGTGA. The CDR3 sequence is CASSLGQGAVQFF. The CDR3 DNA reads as TGTGCCAGCAGCTTAGGGCAGGGGGCGGTTCAGTTCTTC. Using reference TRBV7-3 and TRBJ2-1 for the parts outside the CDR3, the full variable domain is GAGVSQTPSNKVTEKGKYVELRCDPISGHTALYWYRQSLGQGPEFLIYFQGTGAADDSGLPNDRFFAVRPEGSVSTLKIQRTERGDSAVYLCASSLGQGAVQFFGPGTRLTVL.